Below, 4 T cell receptor beta chains from the same sample are listed, as sequenced in a study of T cell responses to AZD1222 COVID-19 vaccine. TCRdb's table, derived via immunoSEQ multiplex PCR, lists solely in-frame clones and lacks some. The data hold some 250,000 clones, with roughly 93% observed a single time. This sample comprised peripheral blood, obtained 28 days after the second AZD1222 dose. The receptors here all came from an adult who received the AZD1222 COVID-19 vaccine.

The chain links TRBV24-1 to TRBJ2-1, with a weak D call TRBD2 (7 bases). This CDR3 is built from 17 residues. Germline CDR1 reads KGHDR; CDR2 reads SFDVKD. Trimming took 3 bases from V and 2 from J, leaving 16 bases between them. The CDR3 sequence is CATSDPLEGGPYNEQFF. For the CDR3, the DNA is TGTGCCACCAGTGATCCCCTGGAGGGGGGGCCCTACAATGAGCAGTTCTTC.

In regard to this clone: Additional DNA sequences in this sample encode the identical CDR3. The chain has TRBV2 and TRBJ2-3; 10 nucleotides agree with TRBD2. Germline V gene sequence: CDR1 SNHLY, CDR2 FYNNEI. J gave up 0 bases and V 5 bases, and 2 bases lay outside the gene matches. The CDR3 sequence is 15 residues long. For the CDR3, the DNA is TGTGCCAGCAGTCCGACTAGCGGGAGCACAGATACGCAGTATTTT. Its translation is CASSPTSGSTDTQYF.

The rearrangement uses TRBV28 and TRBJ2-5; 7 bases agree with TRBD1. With 10 bases clipped from V and 6 bases from J, the junction kept 8 bases outside the gene matches. Germline CDR1 is MDHEN and CDR2 is SYDVKM. The CDR3 totals 12 residues. The CDR3 nucleotides are TGTGCCACTAGGGGGCTTGGGAAGACCCAGTACTTC. It translates to CATRGLGKTQYF.

This chain joins TRBV7-2 and TRBJ1-5; perhaps TRBD1 as D (5 bases). Germline V CDR1 and CDR2: SGHTA, FQGNSA. V was shortened by 2 bases and J by 1 base, with 12 bases between the two germline ends. The CDR3 length is 16 residues. The CDR3 sequence is CASSLLWRGSNQPQHF. The CDR3 DNA reads TGTGCCAGCAGCTTACTGTGGAGGGGAAGCAATCAGCCCCAGCATTTT.